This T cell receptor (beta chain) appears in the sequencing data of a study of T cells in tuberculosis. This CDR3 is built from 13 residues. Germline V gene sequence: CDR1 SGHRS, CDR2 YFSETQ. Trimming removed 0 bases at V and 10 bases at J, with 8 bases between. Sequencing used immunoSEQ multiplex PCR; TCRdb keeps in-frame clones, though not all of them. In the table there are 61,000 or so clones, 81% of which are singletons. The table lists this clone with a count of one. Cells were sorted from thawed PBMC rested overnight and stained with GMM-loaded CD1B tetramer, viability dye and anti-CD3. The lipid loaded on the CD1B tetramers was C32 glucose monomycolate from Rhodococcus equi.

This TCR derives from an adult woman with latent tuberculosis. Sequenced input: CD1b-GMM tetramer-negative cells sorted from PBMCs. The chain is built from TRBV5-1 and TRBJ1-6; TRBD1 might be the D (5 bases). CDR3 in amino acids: CASSLGAGSPLHF. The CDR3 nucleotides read TGCGCCAGCAGCTTGGGTGCAGGGTCACCCCTCCACTTT.